The entry below describes one T cell receptor beta chain. What it binds is unknown. This sample is drawn from a study of response to subunit inactivated influenza vaccine. MiXCR was run by TCRdb on the RT-PCR reads, yielding one entry per CDR3 protein. Among about 620,000 distinct CDR3 sequences listed, 10% to 15% were seen once. The CDR3 has 16 amino acids. V was shortened by 0 bases and J by 3 bases, with 12 bases between the two germline ends. Per germline, CDR1 KGHDR and CDR2 SFDVKD. Study observations and caveats: Few additional T cells are recruited per seasonal influenza vaccination, authors suggested.

J is TRBJ2-3 and V is TRBV24-1, with D perhaps matching TRBD1 (6 bases). The TCR originated in a middle-aged man who received an inactivated influenza vaccine. This material consisted of PBMCs from blood, taken on the day of vaccination. This CDR3 is CATSDLQAGATDTQYF. The CDR3 region has the DNA TGTGCCACCAGTGATTTGCAGGCAGGGGCAACAGATACGCAGTATTTT.